This T cell receptor (beta chain) was profiled in a study of shared clonotypes between healthy human individuals (dated by TCRdb to 2019 to 2021). Looking at the study overall: A few men and a couple of women, aged 18 to 49 years, made up the cohort. Per donor, three plates each were used for CD4 naive and CD4 memory, two for CD8 naive, and one for CD8 memory. Blood TCR repertoires of five healthy adults were deeply sequenced to estimate repertoire size and the extent of clonotype sharing between individuals. Libraries were prepared and TCR repertoires were sequenced by different laboratories using diverse techniques, in order to increase sequencing depth and limit assay-specific biases. Between about 0.8 and 9 billion PBMCs per donor were obtained by leukapheresis.

Of note for this clone: It lacks a known antigen. The input lacks base qualities; no much larger clone sits a single base away.

TCR CDR3 regions were amplified from genomic DNA by multiplex PCR using the deep immunoSEQ assay. Extracted genomic DNA from each cell subset was spread evenly across all wells of several immunoSEQ 96-well plates, with each plate serving as a replicate. For sorted subsets, each replicate PCR was loaded with approximately 190 ng genomic DNA, equivalent to 25,000 to 35,000 T cell genomes. The purified libraries were quantified using a Qubit 3.0 fluorometer, sized with a Bioanalyzer 2100, and then quantified again using the KAPA Library Quantification kit. Every immunoSEQ 96-well plate was sequenced on a separate single-read 150-cycle Illumina NextSeq 550 flow cell. Per the source publication's procedure: Because the immunoSEQ output included only junctional sequences and no quality scores, the filtering could not be the same as the filtering used for full-length reads. Sequences were annotated with PyIR, a Python wrapper for IgBLAST v1.9, using IMGT germline references to assign V/J genes and CDR3. Reads were filtered out if the reads had weak V/J assignments (E-value above 1e-6), no CDR3, stop codons, out-of-frame junctions, or ambiguous translated residues. V3J clonotypes were defined by identical inferred V gene, J gene, and CDR3 amino acid sequence. The percentage overlap between two repertoires was calculated by dividing the number of shared unique clonotypes by the size of the smaller repertoire. Three approaches were used to assess repertoire richness: RTK rarefaction, the Chao1 estimator, and Recon v2.1 estimates of unobserved clonotypes. Generation probabilities for all TCRbeta clonotypes obtained by the gDNA method from a handful of donors were computed using OLGA. TCRdb's version of the immuneACCESS table is confined to in-frame rearrangements and falls short of the full clone set. An unresolved V gene accounts for under half of the shortfall where checked; the remainder is of unknown origin. The DNA was the basis for D and trimming; V, J and clone size are from that table. This sample lists about 1.5 million clones; roughly 96% were detected once. The top ten clones comprise roughly 1.2% of the sample.

Healthy HIV-negative adults with no recently reported acute infections or vaccinations were included as donors. Only Caucasian adults living in Nashville, Tennessee, USA were represented among the donors. CD4+ T cells were enriched through magnetic negative selection, after which naive cells were positively selected on CD45RA and the remaining negative fraction served as the memory subset. After blood collection by leukapheresis, PBMCs were isolated using Ficoll-Histopaque density gradient centrifugation and then cryopreserved in the vapor phase of liquid nitrogen. Purity and quantity of every magnetically sorted T cell population were checked by analytical flow cytometry. Genomic DNA was isolated from every sorted fraction and measured by UV absorbance on a Nanodrop 2000c. Per the germline V gene (reference sequence), SEHNR is the CDR1 and FQNEAQ is the CDR2. V is cut back by 4 bases and J by 8 bases, with 5 bases in the junction unmatched. Including the terminal cysteine and phenylalanine, the CDR3 comprises 13 residues. Only the CDR3 DNA stays, 39 bases, in frame from base 1.

The paper as a whole reports these results and caveats: Clonotypes shared by all four sorted-subset donors showed higher generation probabilities than non-shared clonotypes. Sampling was limited to blood, and TCR repertoires in tissue likely differ from TCR repertoires in blood. Even with the large sequencing depth, rarefaction of the sorted-subset datasets indicated that sequencing was incomplete. Because the study included only a small number of donors, the genetic and exposure-history diversity represented was limited. Pairwise subsampling led to the expectation that sequencing depth would affect the degree of clonotype sharing among donors. Larger estimated clonotype richness was generally found for naive subsets than for memory subsets. Around 5% of naive CD4, 3.5% of naive CD8, 2.3% of memory CD4, and 0.4% of memory CD8 clonotypes were shared across a few donors.

Sequenced: naive CD4+ T cells sorted from blood. This specimen's cell subset or site label, per the study, means: CD45RA+ positively selected. This receptor was obtained from a man between 25 and 39 years old in good health. The V gene is TRBV7-9 and the J gene is TRBJ1-2; 9 bases in the junction line up with TRBD1. The nucleotide sequence is given as TGTGCCAGCAGCTCGGGACAGGGTTTGGGCTACACCTTC. This is translated as CASSSGQGLGYTF.